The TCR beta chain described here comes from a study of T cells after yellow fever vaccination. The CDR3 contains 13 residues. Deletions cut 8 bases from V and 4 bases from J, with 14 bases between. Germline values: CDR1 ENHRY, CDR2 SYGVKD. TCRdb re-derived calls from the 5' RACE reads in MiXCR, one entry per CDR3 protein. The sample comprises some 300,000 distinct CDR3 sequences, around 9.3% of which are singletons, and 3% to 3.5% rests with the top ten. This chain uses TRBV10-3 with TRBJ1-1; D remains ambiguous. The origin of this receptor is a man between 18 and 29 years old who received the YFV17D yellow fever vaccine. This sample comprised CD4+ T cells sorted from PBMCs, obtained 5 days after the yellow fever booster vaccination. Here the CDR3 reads CAIREGVSTEAFF. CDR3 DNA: TGTGCCATCCGGGAGGGCGTATCCACTGAAGCTTTCTTT.